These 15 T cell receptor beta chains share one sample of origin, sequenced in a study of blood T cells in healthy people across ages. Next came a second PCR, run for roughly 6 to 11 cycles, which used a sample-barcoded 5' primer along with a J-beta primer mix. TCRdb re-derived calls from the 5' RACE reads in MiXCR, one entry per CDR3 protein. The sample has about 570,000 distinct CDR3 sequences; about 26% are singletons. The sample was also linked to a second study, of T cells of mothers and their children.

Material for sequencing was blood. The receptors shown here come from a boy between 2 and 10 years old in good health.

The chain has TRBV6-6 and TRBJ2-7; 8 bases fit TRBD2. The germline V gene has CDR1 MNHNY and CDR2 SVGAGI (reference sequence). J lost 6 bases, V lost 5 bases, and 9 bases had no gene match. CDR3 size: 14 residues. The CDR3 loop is CASSPRGAGAEQYF. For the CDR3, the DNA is TGTGCCAGCAGTCCCCGGGGAGCGGGAGCCGAGCAGTACTTC.

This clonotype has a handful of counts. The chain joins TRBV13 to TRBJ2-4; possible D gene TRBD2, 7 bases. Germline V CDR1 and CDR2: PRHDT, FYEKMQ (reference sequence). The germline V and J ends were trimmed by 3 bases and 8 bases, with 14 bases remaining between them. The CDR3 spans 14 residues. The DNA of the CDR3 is TGTGCCAGCAGCTTCTCGGGGGGCCGGGACATTCAGTACTTC. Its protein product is CASSFSGGRDIQYF.

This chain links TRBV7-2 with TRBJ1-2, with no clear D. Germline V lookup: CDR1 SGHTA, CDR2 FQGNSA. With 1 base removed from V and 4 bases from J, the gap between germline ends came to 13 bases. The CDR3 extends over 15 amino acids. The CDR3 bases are TGTGCCAGCAGCTTAGGCTCCGGTACGGGCTATGGCTACACCTTC. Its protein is CASSLGSGTGYGYTF.

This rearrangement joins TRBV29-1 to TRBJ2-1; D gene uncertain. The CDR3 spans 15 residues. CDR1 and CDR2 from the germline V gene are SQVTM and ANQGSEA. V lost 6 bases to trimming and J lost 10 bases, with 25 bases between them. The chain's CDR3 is CSVVYSGLKVWEQFF. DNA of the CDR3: TGCAGCGTGGTCTATAGTGGCCTGAAAGTATGGGAGCAGTTCTTC.

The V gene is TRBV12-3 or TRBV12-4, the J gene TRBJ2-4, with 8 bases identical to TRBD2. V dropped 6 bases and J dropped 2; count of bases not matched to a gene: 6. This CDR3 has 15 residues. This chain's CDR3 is CASRPRGGSKNIQYF. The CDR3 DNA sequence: TGTGCCAGCAGGCCCCGGGGGGGGTCCAAAAACATTCAGTACTTC.

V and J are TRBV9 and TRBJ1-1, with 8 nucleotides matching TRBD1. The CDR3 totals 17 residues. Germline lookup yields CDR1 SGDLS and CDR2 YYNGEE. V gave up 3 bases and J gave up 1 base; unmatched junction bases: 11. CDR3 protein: CASSETGVNFWNTEAFF. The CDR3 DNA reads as TGTGCCAGCAGCGAGACAGGGGTCAACTTCTGGAACACTGAAGCTTTCTTT.

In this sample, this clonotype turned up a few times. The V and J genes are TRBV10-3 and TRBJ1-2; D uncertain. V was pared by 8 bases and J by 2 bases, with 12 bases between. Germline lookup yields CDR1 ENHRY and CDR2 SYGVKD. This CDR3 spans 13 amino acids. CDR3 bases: TGTGCCATCGCCTTTGGCCAGAACTATGGCTACACCTTC. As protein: CAIAFGQNYGYTF.

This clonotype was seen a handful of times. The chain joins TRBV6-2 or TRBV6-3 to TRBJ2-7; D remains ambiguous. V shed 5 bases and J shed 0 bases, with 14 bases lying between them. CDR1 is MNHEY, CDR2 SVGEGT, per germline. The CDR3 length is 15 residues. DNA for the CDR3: TGTGCCAGCAGTAATGACTGGGCGGACTCCTACGAGCAGTACTTC. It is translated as CASSNDWADSYEQYF.

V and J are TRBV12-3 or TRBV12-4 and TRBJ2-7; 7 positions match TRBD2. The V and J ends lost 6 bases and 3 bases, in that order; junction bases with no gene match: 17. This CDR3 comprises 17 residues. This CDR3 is CASRGGSAARDHYEQYF. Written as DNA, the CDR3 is TGTGCCAGCAGGGGGGGGTCCGCTGCCCGGGACCACTACGAGCAGTACTTC.

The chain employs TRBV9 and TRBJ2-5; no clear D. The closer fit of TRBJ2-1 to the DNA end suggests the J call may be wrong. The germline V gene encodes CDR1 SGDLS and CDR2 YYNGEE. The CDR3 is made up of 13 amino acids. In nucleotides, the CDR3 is TGTGCCAGCAGCGTAGAGCTTTCCTCGAAGCAGTTCTTC. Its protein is CASSVELSSKQFF.

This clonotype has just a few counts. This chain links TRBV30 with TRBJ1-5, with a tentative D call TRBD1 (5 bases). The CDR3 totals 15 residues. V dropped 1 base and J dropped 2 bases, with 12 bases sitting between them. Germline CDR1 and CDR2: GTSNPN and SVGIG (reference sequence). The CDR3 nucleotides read TGTGCCTGGAGTGCCCGTCGAGGGGGCAATCAGCCCCAGCATTTT. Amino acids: CAWSARRGGNQPQHF. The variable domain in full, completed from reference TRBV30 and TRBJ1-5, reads SQTIHQWPATLVQPVGSPLSLECTVEGTSNPNLYWYRQAAGRGLQLLFYSVGIGQISSEVPQNLSASRPQDRQFILSSKKLLLSDSGFYLCAWSARRGGNQPQHFGDGTRLSIL.

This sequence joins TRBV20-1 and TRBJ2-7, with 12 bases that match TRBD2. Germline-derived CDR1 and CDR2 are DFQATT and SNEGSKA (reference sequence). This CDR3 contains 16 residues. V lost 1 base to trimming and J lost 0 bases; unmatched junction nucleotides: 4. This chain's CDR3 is CSARASGRDYSYEQYF. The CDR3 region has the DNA TGCAGTGCTAGAGCTAGCGGGAGGGACTACTCCTACGAGCAGTACTTC.

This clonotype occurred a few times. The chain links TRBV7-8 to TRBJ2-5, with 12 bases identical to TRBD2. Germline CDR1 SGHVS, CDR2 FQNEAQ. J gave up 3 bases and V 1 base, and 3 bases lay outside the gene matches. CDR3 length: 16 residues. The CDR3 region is CASSLGLAGEKETQYF. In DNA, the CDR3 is TGTGCCAGCAGCTTAGGACTAGCGGGGGAGAAAGAGACCCAGTACTTC. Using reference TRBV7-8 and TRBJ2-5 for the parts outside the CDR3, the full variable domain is GAGVSQSPRYKVAKRGQDVALRCDPISGHVSLFWYQQALGQGPEFLTYFQNEAQLDKSGLPSDRFFAERPEGSVSTLKIQRTQQEDSAVYLCASSLGLAGEKETQYFGPGTRLLVL.

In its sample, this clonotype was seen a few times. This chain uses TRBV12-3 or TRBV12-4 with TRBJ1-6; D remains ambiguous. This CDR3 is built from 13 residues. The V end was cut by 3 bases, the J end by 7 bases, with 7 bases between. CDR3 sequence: CASSLDLNSPLHF. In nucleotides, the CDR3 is TGTGCCAGCAGTTTGGATCTAAATTCACCCCTCCACTTT.

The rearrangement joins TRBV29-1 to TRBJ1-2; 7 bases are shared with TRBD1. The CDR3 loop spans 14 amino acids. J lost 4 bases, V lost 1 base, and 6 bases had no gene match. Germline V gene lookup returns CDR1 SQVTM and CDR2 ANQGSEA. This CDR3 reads CSVEGLGQFYGYTF. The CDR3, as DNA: TGCAGCGTTGAAGGGTTGGGACAGTTCTATGGCTACACCTTC.